Listed here are 6 T cell receptor beta chains from one sample, sequenced in a study of cytomegalovirus exposure and HLA in healthy donors. PCR involved 60 Vbeta and 13 Jbeta primers. Only in-frame clones appear in the TCRdb table, and some are missing; sequencing was by immunoSEQ multiplex PCR. Of approximately 190,000 clones in the sample, 80% to 85% were seen once. The sequenced material came from PBMCs. These receptors came from a woman aged 18 to 35 in good health and CMV-seronegative.

The DNA for the CDR3 is TGTGCCAGCTCACCACGACAGGGGAATAATGAAAAACTGTTTTTT. Its protein product is CASSPRQGNNEKLFF. The chain recombines TRBV18 with TRBJ1-4; 8 bases agree with TRBD1. Germline V gives CDR1 KGHSH, CDR2 LQKENI. V was pared by 1 base and J by 4 bases, with 2 bases of the junction left unmatched. The CDR3 is made up of 15 amino acids.

The V and J genes are TRBV6-5 and TRBJ2-7; 7 bases agree with TRBD1. The CDR3 is 14 amino acids. Looked up from germline, CDR1 is MNHEY and CDR2 is SVGAGI. V lost 2 bases and J lost 2; bases outside the gene matches: 3. CDR3: CASSYGTAAYEQYF. The DNA of the CDR3 is TGTGCCAGCAGTTACGGGACAGCTGCCTACGAGCAGTACTTC.

The chain carries TRBV27 and TRBJ2-1; D perhaps matches TRBD2 (6 bases). CDR3 length: 11 residues. Deletions cut 5 bases from V and 9 bases from J, with 8 bases between. CDR1 and CDR2 (germline): MNHEY, SMNVEV (reference sequence). The CDR3 loop is CASSPGLEQFF. In DNA, the CDR3 is TGTGCCAGCAGTCCGGGACTTGAGCAGTTCTTC.

The chain has TRBV10-1 and TRBJ2-2; D is possibly TRBD1 (6 bases). The CDR3 spans 11 residues. Trimming took 5 bases from V and 11 from J, leaving 9 bases between them. The V gene's germline CDR1 is WNHNN and CDR2 SYGVQD (reference sequence). For the CDR3, the DNA is TGCGCCAGCAGTTCGGACAGTGAGCTGTTTTTT. Encoded protein: CASSSDSELFF.

The chain employs TRBV7-8 and TRBJ1-3; 7 bases map to TRBD1. The CDR3 is 15 amino acids. J lost 0 bases, V lost 5 bases, and 4 bases had no gene match. Germline loops: CDR1 SGHVS, CDR2 FQNEAQ. The CDR3: CASSPGTDSGNTIYF. CDR3 DNA sequence: TGTGCCAGCAGCCCAGGGACAGACTCTGGAAACACCATATATTTT. Full variable domain (remainder filled in from reference TRBV7-8 and TRBJ1-3): GAGVSQSPRYKVAKRGQDVALRCDPISGHVSLFWYQQALGQGPEFLTYFQNEAQLDKSGLPSDRFFAERPEGSVSTLKIQRTQQEDSAVYLCASSPGTDSGNTIYFGEGSWLTVV.

The chain recombines TRBV28 with TRBJ2-7; TRBD2 might be the D (6 bases). Germline CDR1 and CDR2: MDHEN and SYDVKM. Trimming shortened V by 4 bases and J by 2 bases, and 12 bases separated the two germline ends. There are 14 residues in the CDR3. The CDR3 loop is CASSSAGPTYEQYF. The CDR3 region has the DNA TGTGCCAGCAGTTCTGCGGGACCAACCTACGAGCAGTACTTC.